This TCR beta chain is from a study of control samples from healthy donors and cancer patients. Only in-frame clones appear in the TCRdb table, and some are missing; sequencing was by immunoSEQ multiplex PCR. The sample records 90,000 to 140,000 clones, roughly four fifths being singletons. The CDR3 length is 15 residues. The germline gives CDR1 MRHNA, CDR2 SNTAGT. The junction had 7 bases not matched to a gene; V was cut back by 3 bases and J by 3 bases. The sequenced material came from blood. The V gene is TRBV6-4, the J gene TRBJ1-2; 7 positions agree with TRBD1. This TCR came from a woman aged 50 to 60 in good health. In DNA form, the CDR3 reads TGTGCCAGCAGTGAAGACCGGGACAGCCACTATGGCTACACCTTC. Its translation is CASSEDRDSHYGYTF.